Presented here are 10 T cell receptor beta chains from one specimen sequenced in a study of Tregs in tolerant kidney transplant recipients. What these receptors recognize is not known. Only in-frame clones appear in the TCRdb table, and some are missing; sequencing was by immunoSEQ multiplex PCR. The repertoire holds about 31,000 clones, with approximately 83% as singletons. Sequenced input: Tregs from blood cultured with allogeneic cells. The receptors stem from a human donor in good health.

This chain joins TRBV30 and TRBJ2-7, with D unclear. This CDR3 spans 14 amino acids. V gave up 2 bases and J gave up 1 base, with 12 bases separating them. The germline V gene encodes CDR1 GTSNPN and CDR2 SVGIG (reference sequence). CDR3 protein: CAWSPDGVSYEQYF. The CDR3 nucleotides read TGTGCCTGGAGTCCAGATGGGGTGTCCTACGAGCAGTACTTC.

J is TRBJ2-7 and V is TRBV27, with TRBD2 identical over 14 bases. Trimming took 2 bases from V and 4 from J; bases not matched to a gene: 4. This CDR3 region has 16 residues. Germline lookup yields CDR1 MNHEY and CDR2 SMNVEV (reference sequence). CDR3 loop: CASSLKTSGGAYEQYF. CDR3 sequence (DNA): TGTGCCAGCAGTTTAAAGACTAGCGGGGGGGCTTACGAGCAGTACTTC.

This chain uses TRBV23-1 with TRBJ2-4, with D perhaps matching TRBD2 (6 bases). TRBV23-1 is identified as an open reading frame with a role that is uncertain. The ends were cut back, 7 bases at V and 5 bases at J, with 18 bases in the middle. There are 15 residues in the CDR3. The CDR3 loop is CASTPGERVENIQYF. DNA for the CDR3: TGCGCCAGCACCCCGGGGGAGAGGGTCGAAAACATTCAGTACTTC.

This clone was seen only once. This chain uses TRBV5-1 with TRBJ1-3, with 7 bases matching TRBD1. Germline V CDR1 and CDR2: SGHRS, YFSETQ. There are 14 residues in the CDR3. Trimming removed 0 bases from V and 6 bases from J; junction bases left unmatched: 3. The CDR3 reads CASSLGQGQNTIYF. CDR3 nucleotide sequence: TGCGCCAGCAGCTTGGGACAGGGTCAAAACACCATATATTTT.

The chain uses TRBV7-8 and TRBJ2-1; 13 nucleotides align to TRBD2. The germline gives CDR1 SGHVS, CDR2 FQNEAQ. This CDR3 is 16 amino acids long. V shed 11 bases and J 1 base; nucleotides not matched to a gene: 8. Written as DNA, the CDR3 is TGTGCCGGCGGACTAGCGGGGGTTTTTTCCTACAATGAGCAGTTCTTC. Its translation is CAGGLAGVFSYNEQFF. Full variable domain (outside the CDR3, taken from reference TRBV7-8 and TRBJ2-1): GAGVSQSPRYKVAKRGQDVALRCDPISGHVSLFWYQQALGQGPEFLTYFQNEAQLDKSGLPSDRFFAERPEGSVSTLKIQRTQQEDSAVYLCAGGLAGVFSYNEQFFGPGTRLTVL.

This clone showed up just a few times. The V call is TRBV5-1, the J call TRBJ1-1, with TRBD1 identical over 7 bases. V trimming: 3 bases; J trimming: 0 bases; junction bases outside the gene matches: 8. Germline CDR1 SGHRS, CDR2 YFSETQ. The CDR3 extends over 16 amino acids. In DNA form, the CDR3 reads TGCGCCAGCAGCTCGAAAGGGGGCGGCTTGAACACTGAAGCTTTCTTT. Protein: CASSSKGGGLNTEAFF.

The chain combines TRBV6-5 with TRBJ1-5; D gene ambiguous. CDR3 length equals 14 residues. CDR1 and CDR2 from the germline V gene are MNHEY and SVGAGI. V was trimmed by 2 bases and J by 0 bases, leaving 5 bases between them. In nucleotides, the CDR3 is TGTGCCAGCAGTTACAGTAATAGCAATCAGCCCCAGCATTTT. This sequence encodes CASSYSNSNQPQHF.

The rearrangement links TRBV19 to TRBJ1-2; D perhaps matches TRBD1 (6 bases). Germline CDR1 reads LNHDA; CDR2 reads SQIVND (reference sequence). The CDR3 length is 14 residues. Trimming cost V 2 bases and J 5 bases, with 12 bases left between them. CDR3 amino acids: CASSILGQGYGYTF. The CDR3 region has the DNA TGTGCCAGTAGTATATTAGGGCAGGGGTATGGCTACACCTTC.

This chain uses TRBV11-2 with TRBJ1-1; the D is unclear. The V gene lost 2 bases and the J gene lost 0 bases, with 4 bases spanning the gap. In germline, CDR1 is SGHAT, CDR2 FQNNGV. The CDR3 has 13 amino acids. The CDR3 reads CASSLSVNTEAFF. DNA of the CDR3: TGTGCCAGCAGCTTAAGTGTGAACACTGAAGCTTTCTTT.

This chain uses TRBV6-5 with TRBJ2-5; no definite D call. Germline V gene data show CDR1 as MNHEY and CDR2 as SVGAGI. With 6 bases removed from V and 4 bases from J, the gap between germline ends came to 6 bases. The CDR3 has 11 residues. The CDR3 nucleotides are TGTGCCAGCAGGATAGGAGAGACCCAGTACTTC. It encodes CASRIGETQYF.